One sample yielded the 3 T cell receptor beta chains listed below, sequenced in a study of blood T cell repertoires in COVID-19. Method: immunoSEQ multiplex PCR; TCRdb's copy keeps in-frame clones and lacks some. The data show 250,000 to 300,000 clones, around four fifths seen once. The source material was peripheral blood. Receptors originate from a man aged 55 to 69 who had recovered from COVID-19.

J is TRBJ2-7 and V is TRBV5-5, with TRBD2 matching 8 bases. J lost 4 bases, V lost 3 bases, and 3 bases had no gene match. Germline V lookup: CDR1 SGHKS, CDR2 YYEKEE (reference sequence). The CDR3 runs to 13 residues. This CDR3 is CASSSGLVYEQYF. Written as DNA, the CDR3 is TGTGCCAGCAGCTCGGGACTAGTTTACGAGCAGTACTTC.

CDR3 amino acids: CASSSLGSENYGYTF. DNA of the CDR3: TGTGCCAGCAGTAGCTTAGGCAGCGAGAACTATGGCTACACCTTC. The chain combines TRBV28 with TRBJ1-2; D remains unclear. V lost 5 bases to trimming and J lost 2 bases, with 15 bases between them. The CDR3 is 15 residues long. Per germline, CDR1 MDHEN and CDR2 SYDVKM.

CDR3 in DNA: TGCGCCAGCAGCCAGACGACCGGGATAGTTTACGAGCAGTACTTC. It is translated as CASSQTTGIVYEQYF. This chain uses TRBV4-1 with TRBJ2-7; possibly TRBD2 for D (5 bases). The CDR3 covers 15 residues. The germline V and J ends were trimmed by 3 bases and 4 bases, with 16 bases remaining between them. Germline assignment: CDR1 MGHRA and CDR2 YSYEKL.